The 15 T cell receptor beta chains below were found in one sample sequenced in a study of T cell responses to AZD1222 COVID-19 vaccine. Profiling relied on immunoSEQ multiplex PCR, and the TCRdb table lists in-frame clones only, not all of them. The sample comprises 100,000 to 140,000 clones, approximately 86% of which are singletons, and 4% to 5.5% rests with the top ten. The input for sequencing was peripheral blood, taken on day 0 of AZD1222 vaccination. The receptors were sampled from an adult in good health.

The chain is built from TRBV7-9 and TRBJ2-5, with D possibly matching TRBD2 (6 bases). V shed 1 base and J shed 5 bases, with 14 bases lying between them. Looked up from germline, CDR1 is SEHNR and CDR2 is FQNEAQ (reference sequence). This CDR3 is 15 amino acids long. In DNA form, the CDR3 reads TGTGCCAGCAGCTTAGGGGGGGAATTTGATGAGACCCAGTACTTC. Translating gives CASSLGGEFDETQYF.

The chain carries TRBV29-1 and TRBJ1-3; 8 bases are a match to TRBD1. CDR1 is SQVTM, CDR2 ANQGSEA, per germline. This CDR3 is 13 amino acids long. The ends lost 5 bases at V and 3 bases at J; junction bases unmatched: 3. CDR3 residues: CSVPTGVGNTIYF. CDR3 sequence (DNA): TGCAGCGTTCCGACAGGGGTTGGAAACACCATATATTTT.

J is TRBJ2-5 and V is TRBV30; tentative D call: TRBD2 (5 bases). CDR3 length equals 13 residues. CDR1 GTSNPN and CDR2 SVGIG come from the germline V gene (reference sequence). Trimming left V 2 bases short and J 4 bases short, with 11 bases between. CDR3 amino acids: CAWSLGGGETQYF. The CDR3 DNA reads TGTGCCTGGAGTTTGGGTGGAGGAGAGACCCAGTACTTC.

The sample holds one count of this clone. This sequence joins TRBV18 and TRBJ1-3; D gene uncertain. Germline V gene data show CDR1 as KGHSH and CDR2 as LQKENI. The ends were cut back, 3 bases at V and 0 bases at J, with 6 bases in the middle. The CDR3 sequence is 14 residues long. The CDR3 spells CASSPTNSGNTIYF. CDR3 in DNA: TGTGCCAGCTCACCTACCAACTCTGGAAACACCATATATTTT.

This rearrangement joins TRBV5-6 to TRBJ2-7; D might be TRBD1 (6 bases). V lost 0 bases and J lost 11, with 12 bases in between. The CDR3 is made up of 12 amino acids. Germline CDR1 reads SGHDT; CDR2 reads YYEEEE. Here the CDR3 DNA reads TGTGCCAGCAGCTTGGATGGAAAGGGGGAGTACTTC. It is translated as CASSLDGKGEYF.

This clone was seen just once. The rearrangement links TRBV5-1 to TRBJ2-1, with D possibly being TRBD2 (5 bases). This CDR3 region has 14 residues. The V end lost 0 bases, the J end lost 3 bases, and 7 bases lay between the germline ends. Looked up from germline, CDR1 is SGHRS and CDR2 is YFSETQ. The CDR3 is CASSLERIYNEQFF. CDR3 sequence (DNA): TGCGCCAGCAGCTTGGAGCGGATCTACAATGAGCAGTTCTTC.

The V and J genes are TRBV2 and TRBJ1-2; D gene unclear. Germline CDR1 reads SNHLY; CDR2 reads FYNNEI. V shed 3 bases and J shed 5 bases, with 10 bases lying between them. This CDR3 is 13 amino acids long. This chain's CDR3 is CASSDGELYGYTF. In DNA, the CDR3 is TGTGCCAGCAGTGATGGGGAACTTTATGGCTACACCTTC.

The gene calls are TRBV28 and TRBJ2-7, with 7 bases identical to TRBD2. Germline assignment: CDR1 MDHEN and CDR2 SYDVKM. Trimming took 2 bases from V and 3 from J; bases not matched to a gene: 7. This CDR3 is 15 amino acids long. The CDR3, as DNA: TGTGCCAGCAGTTTAACTCGACTAGCTCACTACGAGCAGTACTTC. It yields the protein CASSLTRLAHYEQYF.

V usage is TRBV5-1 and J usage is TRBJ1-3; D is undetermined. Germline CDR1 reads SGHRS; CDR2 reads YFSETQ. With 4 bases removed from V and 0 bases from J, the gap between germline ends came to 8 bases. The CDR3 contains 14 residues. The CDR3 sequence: CASSGSPSGNTIYF. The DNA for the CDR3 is TGCGCCAGCAGCGGGAGCCCCTCTGGAAACACCATATATTTT. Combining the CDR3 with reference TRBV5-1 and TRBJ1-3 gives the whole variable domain KAGVTQTPRYLIKTRGQQVTLSCSPISGHRSVSWYQQTPGQGLQFLFEYFSETQRNKGNFPGRFSGRQFSNSRSEMNVSTLELGDSALYLCASSGSPSGNTIYFGEGSWLTVV.

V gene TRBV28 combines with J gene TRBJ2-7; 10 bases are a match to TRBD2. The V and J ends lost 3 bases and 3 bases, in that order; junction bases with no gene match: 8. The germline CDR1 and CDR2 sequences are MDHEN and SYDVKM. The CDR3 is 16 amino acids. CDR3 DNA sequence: TGTGCCAGCAGTTTTGGACTAGCGGTTCTTAGCTACGAGCAGTACTTC. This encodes CASSFGLAVLSYEQYF.

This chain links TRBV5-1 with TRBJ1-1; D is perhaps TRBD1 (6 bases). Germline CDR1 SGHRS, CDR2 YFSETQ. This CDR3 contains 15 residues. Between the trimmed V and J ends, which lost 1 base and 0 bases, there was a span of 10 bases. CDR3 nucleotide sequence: TGCGCCAGCAGCTTGAACGGACAGATGAACACTGAAGCTTTCTTT. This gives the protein CASSLNGQMNTEAFF.

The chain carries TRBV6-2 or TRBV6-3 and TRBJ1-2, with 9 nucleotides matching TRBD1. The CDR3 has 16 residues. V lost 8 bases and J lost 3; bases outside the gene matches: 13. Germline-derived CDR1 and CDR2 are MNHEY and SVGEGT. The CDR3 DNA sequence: TGTGCCAGCTGCCGGGACAGGGTACCTCTTGACTATGGCTACACCTTC. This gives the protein CASCRDRVPLDYGYTF.

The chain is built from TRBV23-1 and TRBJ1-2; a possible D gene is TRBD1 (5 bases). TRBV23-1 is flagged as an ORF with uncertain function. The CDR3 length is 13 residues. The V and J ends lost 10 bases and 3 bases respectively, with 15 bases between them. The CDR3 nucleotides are TGCGCCAACAACGTACAGGACGACTATGGCTACACCTTC. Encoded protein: CANNVQDDYGYTF.

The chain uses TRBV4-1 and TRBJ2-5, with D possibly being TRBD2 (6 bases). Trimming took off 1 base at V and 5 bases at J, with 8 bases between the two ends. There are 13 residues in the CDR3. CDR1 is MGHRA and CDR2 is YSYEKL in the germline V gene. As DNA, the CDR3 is TGCGCCAGCAGCCAAGTTGGAGGGGAGACCCAGTACTTC. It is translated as CASSQVGGETQYF.

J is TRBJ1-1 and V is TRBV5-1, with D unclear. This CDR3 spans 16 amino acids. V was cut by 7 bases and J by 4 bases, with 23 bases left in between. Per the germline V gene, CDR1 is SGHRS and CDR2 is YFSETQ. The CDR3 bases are TGCGCCAGCGGTTCGGGTGGAGGCTCCGGAGGCACTGAAGCTTTCTTT. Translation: CASGSGGGSGGTEAFF. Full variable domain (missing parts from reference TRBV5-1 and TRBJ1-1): KAGVTQTPRYLIKTRGQQVTLSCSPISGHRSVSWYQQTPGQGLQFLFEYFSETQRNKGNFPGRFSGRQFSNSRSEMNVSTLELGDSALYLCASGSGGGSGGTEAFFGQGTRLTVV.